Described below is a single TCR beta chain sequence and its context. Antigen: not known. Indicated time point: cycle 4 day 1 (C4D1), after 6 weeks of nivolumab. In every patient, relapse followed autologous stem cell transplantation, while exposure to brentuximab vedotin differed. This sample stems from a study of PD-1 blockade in classical Hodgkin lymphoma. Overall study: Patients were infused with nivolumab 3 mg/kg every 2 weeks.

Trimming removed 4 bases at V and 5 bases at J, with 16 bases between. The germline CDR1 and CDR2 sequences are SGHRS and YFSETQ. The CDR3 extends over 15 amino acids. Study-wide findings and caveats: Patients who began taking nivolumab under 1 year after ASCT were left out. The CD4+ diversity rise by C4D1 was clearest in complete responders.

This table comes from immunoSEQ multiplex PCR, and its TCRdb copy is limited to in-frame clones, with some not included. The sample lists several thousand clones; around 82% were seen once. This sequence originates from a human donor with classical Hodgkin lymphoma. The sequencing here drew on peripheral blood mononuclear cells (PBMCs), taken before the fourth cycle of nivolumab. V gene TRBV5-1 combines with J gene TRBJ2-1; possibly TRBD1 for D (5 bases). CDR3 nucleotides: TGCGCCAGCAGCCGGTTGGGGCACAGTGACAATGAGCAGTTCTTC. This encodes CASSRLGHSDNEQFF.